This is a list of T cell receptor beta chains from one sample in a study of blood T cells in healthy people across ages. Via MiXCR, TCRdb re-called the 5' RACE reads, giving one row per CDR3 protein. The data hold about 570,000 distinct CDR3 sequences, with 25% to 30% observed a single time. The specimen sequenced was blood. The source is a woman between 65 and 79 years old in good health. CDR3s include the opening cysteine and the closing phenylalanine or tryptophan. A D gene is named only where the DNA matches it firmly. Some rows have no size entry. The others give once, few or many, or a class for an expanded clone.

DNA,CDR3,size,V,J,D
TGTGCCAGCAGCGTAGATCAGGGGGGAAAGACCCAGTACTTC,CASSVDQGGKTQYF,NA,TRBV9,TRBJ2-5,NA
TGCGCCAGCAGCTTGTTTAGCGGTCACGTAGATACGCAGTATTTT,CASSLFSGHVDTQYF,few,TRBV5-1,TRBJ2-3,NA
TGCAGTGCTAGAGATCAGGCAGATACGCAGTATTTT,CSARDQADTQYF,few,TRBV20-1,TRBJ2-3,NA
TGCGCCAGCAGCTTGGGTGGGGGCCAGAACACCGGGGAGCTGTTTTTT,CASSLGGGQNTGELFF,few,TRBV5-1,TRBJ2-2,NA
TGTGCCAGCAGTGAAGCATGGGGAGAGACCCAGTACTTC,CASSEAWGETQYF,few,TRBV2,TRBJ2-5,NA
TGTGCCAGCAGACAGGCAACAGGGTTTTCACCCCTCCACTTT,CASRQATGFSPLHF,few,TRBV6-7,TRBJ1-6,NA
TGTGCCAGCAGCTTAGAAAGCCGGATTCCTGAAGCTTTCTTT,CASSLESRIPEAFF,few,TRBV7-2,TRBJ1-1,NA
TGCAGTGCTAGCCTACAGGGGGCGTACAAAGGAAAACTGTTTTTT,CSASLQGAYKGKLFF,few,TRBV20-1,TRBJ1-4,TRBD1
TGCGCCAGCAGCCAAGAGACGGGAGCGGGATCACCCCTCCACTTT,CASSQETGAGSPLHF,NA,TRBV4-3,TRBJ1-6,NA
TGTGCCAGCAGCCCTACTCGAACTAGCGGGGGGACCCTGTGGCAAGAGACCCAGTACTTC,CASSPTRTSGGTLWQETQYF,NA,TRBV11-2,TRBJ2-5,TRBD2
TGCAGTGCTAGAGAGGGGGGCGGAACCTACGAGCAGTACTTC,CSAREGGGTYEQYF,NA,TRBV20-1,TRBJ2-7,NA
TGTGCCAGCAGCTTGTTTGCCCTAGCGGGGGCGAGCACAGATACGCAGTATTTT,CASSLFALAGASTDTQYF,NA,TRBV5-6,TRBJ2-3,TRBD2
TGTGCCAGCAGCTTATTCCGAAGCTGTGAGCAGTTCTTC,CASSLFRSCEQFF,NA,TRBV7-3,TRBJ2-1,NA
TGTGCCAGCAGCTTAGTAGGTGGTAAAGAAGAGACCCAGTACTTC,CASSLVGGKEETQYF,many,TRBV7-2,TRBJ2-5,NA
TGTGCCAGCAGGGGGGACTACCATGGCTACACCTTC,CASRGDYHGYTF,few,TRBV7-9,TRBJ1-2,NA
TGCAGTGCTAGACTAGAGCCCACAGATACGCAGTATTTT,CSARLEPTDTQYF,NA,TRBV20-1,TRBJ2-3,NA
TGTGCCAGCAGTGAAGCGCTTTCCCACAGGGGAGGAGGCTACGAGCAGTACTTC,CASSEALSHRGGGYEQYF,NA,TRBV6-1,TRBJ2-7,NA
TGTGCCAGCAGCCAGGGGACAGGGGGCTCAACTGAAGCTTTCTTT,CASSQGTGGSTEAFF,NA,TRBV5-5,TRBJ1-1,TRBD1
TGCGCCAGCAGCTCTATGGGGGCCTCTTTTGGCAATGAGCAGTTCTTC,CASSSMGASFGNEQFF,NA,TRBV5-1,TRBJ2-1,NA
TGCAGTGCTAGAGATTACAGGGTCGGGGAAAAACTGTTTTTT,CSARDYRVGEKLFF,NA,TRBV20-1,TRBJ1-4,NA
TGTGCCAGCTCAGACCAGCTCAGTGTGAATGAGCAGTTCTTC,CASSDQLSVNEQFF,NA,TRBV18,TRBJ2-1,NA
TGTGCCAGCAGCTTAAACAGCGGGGCCGACGAGCAGTACTTC,CASSLNSGADEQYF,NA,TRBV7-2,TRBJ2-7,TRBD2
TGCAGCGTTGGGGGACACACCTTC,CSVGGHTF,few,TRBV29-1,TRBJ1-2,NA
TGTGCCAGCAGCGTACGACAGGGGAATGAGCAGTTCTTC,CASSVRQGNEQFF,once,TRBV9,TRBJ2-1,TRBD1
TGTGCCAGCAGCTTACAGGGACCAGTCACTGAAGCTTTCTTT,CASSLQGPVTEAFF,few,TRBV7-9,TRBJ1-1,NA
TGCGCCAGCAGCGGAGGGACAGTCGACTACGAGCAGTACTTC,CASSGGTVDYEQYF,NA,TRBV5-1,TRBJ2-7,NA
TGTGCCAGCAGCCAAGATTTCAGCGGGGACCTCCAAGAGACCCAGTACTTC,CASSQDFSGDLQETQYF,NA,TRBV4-2,TRBJ2-5,TRBD2
TGTGCCAGTAGTGGACGATTTAATGAAAAACTGTTTTTT,CASSGRFNEKLFF,NA,TRBV19,TRBJ1-4,NA
TGTGCCAGCAGTCGACAGGGGGCTGAGAATGAAAAACTGTTTTTT,CASSRQGAENEKLFF,few,TRBV6-6,TRBJ1-4,TRBD1
TGTGCCAGCAGCACAAGAGCCAATGAGCAGTTCTTC,CASSTRANEQFF,few,TRBV9,TRBJ2-1,NA
TGCGCCAGCTCCTTACCGAGCCCCTCCTACGAGCAGTACTTC,CASSLPSPSYEQYF,few,TRBV5-1,TRBJ2-7,NA
TGTGCCAGCAGTTGGCGGGATGAGCAGTTCTTC,CASSWRDEQFF,NA,TRBV12-3/TRBV12-4,TRBJ2-1,NA